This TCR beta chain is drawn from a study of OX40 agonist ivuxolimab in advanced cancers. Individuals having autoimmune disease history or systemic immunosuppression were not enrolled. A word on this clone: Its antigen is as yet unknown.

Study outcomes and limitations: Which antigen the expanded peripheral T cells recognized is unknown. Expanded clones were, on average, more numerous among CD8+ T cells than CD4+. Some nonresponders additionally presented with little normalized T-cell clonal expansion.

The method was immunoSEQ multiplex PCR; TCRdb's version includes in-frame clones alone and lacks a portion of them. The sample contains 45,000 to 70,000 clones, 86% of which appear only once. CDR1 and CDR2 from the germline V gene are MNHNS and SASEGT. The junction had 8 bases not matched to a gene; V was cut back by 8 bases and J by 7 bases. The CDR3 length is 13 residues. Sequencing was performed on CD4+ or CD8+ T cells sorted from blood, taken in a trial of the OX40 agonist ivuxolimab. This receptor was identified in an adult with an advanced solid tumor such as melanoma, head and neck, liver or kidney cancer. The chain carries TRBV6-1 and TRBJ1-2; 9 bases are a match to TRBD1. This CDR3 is CASVDRGKGGYTF. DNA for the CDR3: TGTGCCAGCGTGGACAGGGGAAAAGGTGGCTACACCTTC.